This is a list of T cell receptor beta chains from one sample in a study of regulatory T cells in long-lasting Graves disease. TCRdb called the multiplex PCR reads again in MiXCR, with one record for every CDR3 protein. This table holds 400,000 to 500,000 distinct CDR3 sequences, 20% to 25% found once. The material was peripheral blood mononuclear cells (PBMCs), obtained when the disease was refractory, from a patient treated with antithyroid drugs. Every receptor here comes from a female donor with Graves disease. Both conserved end residues are part of each CDR3. The order of the fields is J gene, clone size, V gene, CDR3 length, D gene, CDR3 DNA, CDR3 protein. A D gene is named only where the DNA matches it firmly. The size entry is marked missing in some rows and otherwise reads once, few, many or a size class.

J: TRBJ1-1; size: many; V: TRBV7-8; length: 15; D: TRBD1; DNA: TGTGCCAGCAGCCCACGGACAGGGGGGAGGACTGAAGCTTTCTTT; CDR3: CASSPRTGGRTEAFF
J: TRBJ2-5; size: many; V: TRBV9; length: 18; D: -; DNA: TGTGCCAGCAGCGGACCGAGGGACGGGGCGGGGTACCAAGAGACCCAGTACTTC; CDR3: CASSGPRDGAGYQETQYF
J: TRBJ2-7; size: -; V: TRBV29-1; length: 13; D: -; DNA: TGCAGCGTTGACGGCCAGGAACCCTACGAGCAGTACTTC; CDR3: CSVDGQEPYEQYF
J: TRBJ2-1; size: -; V: TRBV29-1; length: 13; D: -; DNA: TGCAGCGTTGAAGATTTAAGTGACAATGAGCAGTTCTTC; CDR3: CSVEDLSDNEQFF
J: TRBJ1-2; size: few; V: TRBV5-1; length: 13; D: -; DNA: TGCGCCAGCAGCTCGGAAACCCACTATGGCTACACCTTC; CDR3: CASSSETHYGYTF
J: TRBJ2-4; size: few; V: TRBV7-2; length: 18; D: TRBD2; DNA: TGTGCCAGCAGCTTAGGCCCTTCTAGCGGGAGGGCCAAAAACATTCAGTACTTC; CDR3: CASSLGPSSGRAKNIQYF
J: TRBJ2-7; size: few; V: TRBV20-1; length: 14; D: TRBD1; DNA: TGCAGTGCTAAACCGGGACAGGGGGCTTACGAGCAGTACTTC; CDR3: CSAKPGQGAYEQYF
J: TRBJ1-3; size: many; V: TRBV5-1; length: 14; D: -; DNA: TGCGCCAGCAGCGCGGACAACTCTGGAAACACCATATATTTT; CDR3: CASSADNSGNTIYF
J: TRBJ2-7; size: few; V: TRBV29-1; length: 16; D: TRBD1; DNA: TGCAGCGTGGAATTATTCGAACAGGGGGCGTCATACGAGCAGTACTTC; CDR3: CSVELFEQGASYEQYF
J: TRBJ2-7; size: many; V: TRBV5-8; length: 16; D: -; DNA: TGTGCCAGCAGCTTGCCCGTCCAGGGGACTCCCTACGAGCAGTACTTC; CDR3: CASSLPVQGTPYEQYF
J: TRBJ2-4; size: few; V: TRBV27; length: 15; D: TRBD1; DNA: TGTGCCAGCAGTAACCGACAGGGCTCAGCGAACATTCAGTACTTC; CDR3: CASSNRQGSANIQYF
J: TRBJ1-1; size: -; V: TRBV5-1; length: 15; D: TRBD1; DNA: TGCGCCAGCAGCTTGATGACAGGGGCAAACACTGAAGCTTTCTTT; CDR3: CASSLMTGANTEAFF
J: TRBJ2-3; size: -; V: TRBV28; length: 17; D: TRBD2; DNA: TGTGCCAGCAGGGGACTAACGGGAGGCTCTAGCACAGATACGCAGTATTTT; CDR3: CASRGLTGGSSTDTQYF
J: TRBJ2-7; size: many; V: TRBV27; length: 15; D: TRBD2; DNA: TGTGCCAGCAGTAATAAAGCGGGGGGGACCTACGAGCAGTACTTC; CDR3: CASSNKAGGTYEQYF
J: TRBJ2-5; size: many; V: TRBV7-9; length: 18; D: TRBD2; DNA: TGTGCCAGCAGCTTATCCCCAGGACTAGTGGGTTACCAAGAGACCCAGTACTTC; CDR3: CASSLSPGLVGYQETQYF
J: TRBJ2-5; size: -; V: TRBV19; length: 13; D: -; DNA: TGTGCCAGTAGTATAGGTTTTAGCGGGACCCAGTACTTC; CDR3: CASSIGFSGTQYF
J: TRBJ2-2; size: -; V: TRBV10-3; length: 17; D: TRBD2; DNA: TGTGCCATCAAGCAGTTCCTGGCGGGAGGGGCCACCGGGGAGCTGTTTTTT; CDR3: CAIKQFLAGGATGELFF